These 21 T cell receptor beta chains were sequenced from one sample in a study of cytomegalovirus exposure and HLA in healthy donors. The PCR was carried out with 60 Vbeta primers and 13 Jbeta primers. Sequenced by immunoSEQ multiplex PCR; TCRdb stores in-frame clones only, minus some. The sample contains 130,000 or so clones, around 59% of which appear only once. Sequenced material: PBMCs. These receptors were taken from a male donor in good health and CMV-seronegative.

This clone was seen a handful of times. The chain employs TRBV7-6 and TRBJ2-7; 11 positions agree with TRBD2. This CDR3 is built from 16 residues. Germline V gene sequence: CDR1 SGHVS, CDR2 FNYEAQ. Trimming at V came to 1 base and at J to 4 bases, leaving 6 bases not matched to a gene. The CDR3 nucleotides are TGTGCCAGCAGCTTAGGGGTAGCGGGGGGGCGGTACGAGCAGTACTTC. Translation: CASSLGVAGGRYEQYF.

The chain employs TRBV7-6 and TRBJ1-4; 8 bases are a match to TRBD1. Germline CDR1 and CDR2: SGHVS and FNYEAQ. The junction had 12 bases not matched to a gene; V was cut back by 5 bases and J by 13 bases. CDR3 length: 14 residues. CDR3 sequence reads: CASSAGTGGFRLFF. CDR3 sequence (DNA): TGTGCCAGCAGCGCCGGGACAGGAGGGTTTCGACTGTTTTTT. The full variable domain, with the rest looked up from reference TRBV7-6 and TRBJ1-4, is GAGVSQSPRYKVTKRGQDVALRCDPISGHVSLYWYRQALGQGPEFLTYFNYEAQQDKSGLPNDRFSAERPEGSISTLTIQRTEQRDSAMYRCASSAGTGGFRLFFGSGTQLSVL.

The CDR3 DNA reads as TGTGCCAGCAGCCCCCTGACAGATTTCTATGGCTACACCTTC. Its translation: CASSPLTDFYGYTF. The chain couples TRBV5-4 to TRBJ1-2; D perhaps matches TRBD1 (5 bases). The germline V and J ends were trimmed by 4 bases and 4 bases, with 14 bases remaining between them. The CDR3 length is 14 residues. Germline CDR1 is SGHNT and CDR2 is YYREEE (reference sequence).

V usage is TRBV4-1 and J usage is TRBJ2-5; weak D call: TRBD1 (5 bases). CDR3 size: 13 residues. V lost 2 bases and J lost 4, with 8 bases in between. Germline lookup yields CDR1 MGHRA and CDR2 YSYEKL. The CDR3 reads CASSQPGSETQYF. The CDR3 DNA reads as TGCGCCAGCAGCCAACCAGGGTCAGAGACCCAGTACTTC.

The CDR3 coding sequence is TGTGCCAGCAGCTTAGCGCAGCTAGCGGGGCCCCCAGATACGCAGTATTTT. This encodes CASSLAQLAGPPDTQYF. This chain uses TRBV7-2 with TRBJ2-3; TRBD2 aligns across 9 bases. The CDR3 length is 17 residues. Germline CDR1 SGHTA, CDR2 FQGNSA. V lost 0 bases and J lost 4; bases outside the gene matches: 8.

This chain joins TRBV11-2 and TRBJ2-7; D may be TRBD2 (5 bases). The CDR3 is made up of 15 amino acids. CDR1 and CDR2 from the germline V gene are SGHAT and FQNNGV. Trimming pared 0 bases from V and 0 bases from J, leaving 9 bases between. The CDR3: CASSLELVYSYEQYF. In DNA, the CDR3 is TGTGCCAGCAGCTTAGAACTAGTCTACTCCTACGAGCAGTACTTC.

The rearrangement links TRBV4-3 to TRBJ1-2, with a weak D call TRBD1 (6 bases). The V and J ends lost 0 bases and 5 bases respectively, with 13 bases between them. CDR1 is LGHNA and CDR2 is YSLEER in the germline V gene. The CDR3 is 15 residues long. CDR3: CASSQEAGVAYGYTF. Here the CDR3 DNA reads TGCGCCAGCAGCCAAGAGGCAGGGGTGGCGTATGGCTACACCTTC.

This chain connects TRBV27 to TRBJ2-5; TRBD2 aligns across 8 bases. Germline CDR1 MNHEY, CDR2 SMNVEV (reference sequence). The trim removed 3 bases at V and 4 bases at J, leaving 4 bases unmatched. This CDR3 has 14 amino acids. The CDR3 DNA sequence: TGTGCCAGCAGTTTTGGGACTAGGGGAGAGACCCAGTACTTC. Protein: CASSFGTRGETQYF.

The CDR3 spells CASRLPLAGFDEQYF. The CDR3 DNA sequence: TGTGCCAGCAGGTTACCTCTAGCGGGGTTCGACGAGCAGTACTTC. This chain connects TRBV6-5 to TRBJ2-7; 9 positions agree with TRBD2. The CDR3 consists of 15 residues. The junction had 11 bases not matched to a gene; V was cut back by 6 bases and J by 5 bases. Germline assignment: CDR1 MNHEY and CDR2 SVGAGI.

The CDR3 sequence: CASSFGTADQPQHF. The CDR3 bases are TGTGCCAGCAGCTTCGGGACAGCTGATCAGCCCCAGCATTTT. The V and J genes are TRBV5-6 and TRBJ1-5, with 7 bases lining up with TRBD1. Germline trimming cut 2 bases from V and 5 bases from J; bases unmatched to any gene: 4. CDR3 length equals 14 residues. In germline, CDR1 is SGHDT, CDR2 YYEEEE.

This sequence joins TRBV21-1 and TRBJ1-2; TRBD1 reflects the table's D call only, with no check against the DNA. TRBV21-1 is annotated as a pseudogene. The CDR3 is 17 amino acids. CDR3 sequence reads: CASSQKKGQGFPYGYTF. The CDR3 bases are TGTGCCAGCAGCCAAAAAAAAGGACAGGGGTTTCCCTATGGCTACACCTTC.

This clone turned up a few times. The rearrangement links TRBV7-9 to TRBJ1-4, with D tentatively TRBD1 (6 bases). This CDR3 is built from 15 residues. Germline values: CDR1 SEHNR, CDR2 FQNEAQ (reference sequence). Trimming took off 5 bases at V and 0 bases at J, with 10 bases between the two ends. CDR3: CASSTGQSTNEKLFF. In DNA form, the CDR3 reads TGTGCCAGCAGCACTGGACAGTCAACTAATGAAAAACTGTTTTTT.

J is TRBJ1-5 and V is TRBV19, with TRBD1 as a possible D gene (6 bases). The CDR3 consists of 15 residues. Trimming took 4 bases from V and 3 from J, leaving 13 bases between them. Germline CDR1 and CDR2: LNHDA and SQIVND (reference sequence). CDR3 bases: TGTGCCAGTAGTAAGGGGGGGCGGAACAATCAGCCCCAGCATTTT. The encoded protein is CASSKGGRNNQPQHF.

The table lists this clone with many counts. This sequence joins TRBV5-6 and TRBJ1-3; 8 positions match TRBD1. V lost 4 bases to trimming and J lost 4 bases; unmatched junction nucleotides: 7. The CDR3 totals 15 residues. Germline CDR1 SGHDT, CDR2 YYEEEE. The CDR3 DNA reads TGTGCCAGCAGCCCTATGACAGGGGCCGGAAACACCATATATTTT. As protein: CASSPMTGAGNTIYF.

This rearrangement joins TRBV28 to TRBJ1-4; D remains ambiguous. V lost 3 bases and J 2 bases, leaving 7 bases between the germline ends. CDR3 length: 14 residues. Germline lookup yields CDR1 MDHEN and CDR2 SYDVKM. CDR3 DNA: TGTGCCAGCAGTTTCGGAGGGACTAATGAAAAACTGTTTTTT. Translation: CASSFGGTNEKLFF.

This clone has a single count. The chain uses TRBV2 and TRBJ1-6, with a tentative D call TRBD1 (5 bases). V lost 4 bases to trimming and J lost 11 bases, with 12 bases between them. The CDR3 spans 13 residues. Germline CDR1 is SNHLY and CDR2 is FYNNEI. The CDR3 is CASSVAGQAPLHF. In nucleotides, the CDR3 is TGTGCCAGCAGTGTTGCAGGGCAGGCACCCCTCCACTTT.

The chain recombines TRBV12-5 with TRBJ1-5; possibly TRBD1 for D (5 bases). The CDR3 has 18 residues. Trimming removed 4 bases from V and 3 bases from J, with 22 bases in between. CDR1 is LGHNT, CDR2 FRNRAP, per germline. Here the CDR3 reads CASGSIAGAYRFNQPQHF. In DNA form, the CDR3 reads TGTGCTAGTGGTTCCATCGCTGGGGCTTACAGGTTCAATCAGCCCCAGCATTTT.

The CDR3 region is CASSRGLAGRYF. Here the CDR3 DNA reads TGTGCCAGCAGCCGGGGACTAGCGGGGAGGTACTTC. V usage is TRBV11-2 and J usage is TRBJ2-7, with 13 bases matching TRBD2. After removal of 5 bases from V and 12 bases from J, the junction contained 4 bases not matched to a gene. The CDR3 loop spans 12 amino acids. Per the germline V gene, CDR1 is SGHAT and CDR2 is FQNNGV.

This chain joins TRBV9 and TRBJ2-3; 9 positions agree with TRBD2. There are 16 residues in the CDR3. Losses at the gene ends were 3 bases for V and 2 bases for J; bases not matched to a gene: 7. The V gene's germline CDR1 is SGDLS and CDR2 YYNGEE. The CDR3 sequence: CASSGGRGGATDTQYF. The CDR3 nucleotides are TGTGCCAGCAGCGGGGGGCGCGGGGGGGCCACAGATACGCAGTATTTT.

As concerns this clone: The junction departs from the called germline gene at one end, perhaps through a read error. This sequence joins TRBV25-1 and TRBJ2-7, with a possible D match to TRBD2 (5 bases). The CDR3 extends over 13 amino acids. CDR1 is MGHDK and CDR2 is SYGVNS in the germline V gene. This CDR3 is CASRLSSSDEQYF. The CDR3 region has the DNA TGTGCCAGCAGACTATCTAGCTCCGACGAGCAGTACTTC.

This clone showed up just a few times. This chain connects TRBV7-2 to TRBJ2-7; 10 bases are shared with TRBD1. J lost 3 bases, V lost 6 bases, and 11 bases had no gene match. The CDR3 totals 16 residues. Germline CDR1 reads SGHTA; CDR2 reads FQGNSA. The CDR3 region has the DNA TGTGCCAGCAGTTCCAATCTCGGACAGGGGGTCTACGAGCAGTACTTC. Translation gives CASSSNLGQGVYEQYF.